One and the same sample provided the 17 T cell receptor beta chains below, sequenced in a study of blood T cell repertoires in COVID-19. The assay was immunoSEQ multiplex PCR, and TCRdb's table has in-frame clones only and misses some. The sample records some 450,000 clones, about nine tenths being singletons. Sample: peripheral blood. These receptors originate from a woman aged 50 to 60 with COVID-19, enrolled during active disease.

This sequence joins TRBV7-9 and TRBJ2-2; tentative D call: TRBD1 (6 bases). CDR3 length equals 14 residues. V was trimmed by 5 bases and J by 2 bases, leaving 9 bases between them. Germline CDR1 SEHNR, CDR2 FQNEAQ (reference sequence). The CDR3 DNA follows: TGTGCCAGCAGCCGACAGGTCAACACCGGGGAGCTGTTTTTT. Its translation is CASSRQVNTGELFF.

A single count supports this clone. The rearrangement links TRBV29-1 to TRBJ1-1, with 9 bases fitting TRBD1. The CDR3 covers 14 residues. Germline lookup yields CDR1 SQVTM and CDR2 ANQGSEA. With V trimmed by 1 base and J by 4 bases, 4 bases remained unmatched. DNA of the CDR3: TGCAGCGTTGAAGGGTGGGGACAGGGCACTGAAGCTTTCTTT. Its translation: CSVEGWGQGTEAFF.

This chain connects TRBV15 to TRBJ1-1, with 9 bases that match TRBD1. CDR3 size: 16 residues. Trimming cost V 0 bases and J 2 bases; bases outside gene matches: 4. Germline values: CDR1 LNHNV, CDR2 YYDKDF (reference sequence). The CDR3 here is CATSREGGQGNTEAFF. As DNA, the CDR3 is TGTGCCACCAGCAGAGAGGGGGGACAGGGAAACACTGAAGCTTTCTTT.

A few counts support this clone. CDR3 sequence reads: CASSYLGASGANVLTF. DNA of the CDR3: TGTGCCAGCAGTTACCTGGGGGCCTCTGGGGCCAACGTCCTGACTTTC. The rearrangement joins TRBV6-5 to TRBJ2-6; TRBD1 might be the D (6 bases). Germline V lookup: CDR1 MNHEY, CDR2 SVGAGI. The CDR3 has 16 amino acids. Trimming pared 2 bases from V and 0 bases from J, leaving 8 bases between.

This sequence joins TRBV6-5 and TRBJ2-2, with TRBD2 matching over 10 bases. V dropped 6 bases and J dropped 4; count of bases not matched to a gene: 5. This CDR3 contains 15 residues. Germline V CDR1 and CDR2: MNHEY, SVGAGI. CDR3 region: CASSLAGGPTGELFF. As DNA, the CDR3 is TGTGCCAGCAGCTTAGCGGGGGGCCCCACCGGGGAGCTGTTTTTT.

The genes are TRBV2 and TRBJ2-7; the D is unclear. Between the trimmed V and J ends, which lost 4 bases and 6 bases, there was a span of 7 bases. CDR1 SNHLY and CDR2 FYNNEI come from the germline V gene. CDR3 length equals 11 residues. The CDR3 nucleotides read TGTGCCAGCAGTGGGGCGATCGAGCAGTACTTC. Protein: CASSGAIEQYF.

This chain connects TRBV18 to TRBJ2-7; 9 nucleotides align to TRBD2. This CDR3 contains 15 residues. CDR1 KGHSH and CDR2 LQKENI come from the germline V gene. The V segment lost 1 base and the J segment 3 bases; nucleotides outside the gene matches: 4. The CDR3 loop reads CASSPRLAEFYEQYF. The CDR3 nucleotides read TGTGCCAGCTCACCACGACTAGCGGAGTTCTACGAGCAGTACTTC.

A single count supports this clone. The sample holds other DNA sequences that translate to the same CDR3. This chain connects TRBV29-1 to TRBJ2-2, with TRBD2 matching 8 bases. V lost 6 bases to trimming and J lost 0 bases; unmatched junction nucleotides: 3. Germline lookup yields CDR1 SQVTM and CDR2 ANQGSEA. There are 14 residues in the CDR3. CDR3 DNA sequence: TGCAGCGTCGGGGGGGGTCCGAACACCGGGGAGCTGTTTTTT. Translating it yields CSVGGGPNTGELFF.

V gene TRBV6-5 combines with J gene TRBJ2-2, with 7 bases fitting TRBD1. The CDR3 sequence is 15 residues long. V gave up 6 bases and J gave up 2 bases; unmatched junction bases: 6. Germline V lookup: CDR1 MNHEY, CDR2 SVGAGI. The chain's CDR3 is CASRDRDSNTGELFF. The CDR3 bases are TGTGCCAGCAGGGACCGGGACAGCAACACCGGGGAGCTGTTTTTT.

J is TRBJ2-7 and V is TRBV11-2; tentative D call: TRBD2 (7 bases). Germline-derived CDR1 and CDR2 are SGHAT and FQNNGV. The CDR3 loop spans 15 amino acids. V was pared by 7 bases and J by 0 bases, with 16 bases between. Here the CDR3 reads CASMNGGADSYEQYF. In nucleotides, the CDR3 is TGTGCCAGCATGAATGGGGGGGCGGACTCCTACGAGCAGTACTTC. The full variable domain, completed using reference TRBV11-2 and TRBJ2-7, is EAGVAQSPRYKIIEKRQSVAFWCNPISGHATLYWYQQILGQGPKLLIQFQNNGVVDDSQLPKDRFSAERLKGVDSTLKIQPAKLEDSAVYLCASMNGGADSYEQYFGPGTRLTVT.

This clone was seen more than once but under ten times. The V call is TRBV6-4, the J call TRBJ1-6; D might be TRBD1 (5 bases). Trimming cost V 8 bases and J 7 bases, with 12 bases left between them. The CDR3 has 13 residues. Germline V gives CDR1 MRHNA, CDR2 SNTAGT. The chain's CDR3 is CASGRGGNSPLHF. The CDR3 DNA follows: TGTGCCAGCGGTAGGGGTGGCAATTCACCCCTCCACTTT.

This CDR3 is CASSFSGVSNQPQHF. In nucleotides, the CDR3 is TGTGCCAGCAGCTTCTCAGGGGTGAGCAATCAGCCCCAGCATTTT. This rearrangement joins TRBV7-9 to TRBJ1-5, with D perhaps matching TRBD1 (6 bases). The CDR3 runs 15 residues. V was cut by 3 bases and J by 1 base, with 10 bases left in between. Germline lookup yields CDR1 SEHNR and CDR2 FQNEAQ (reference sequence). Full variable domain (rest looked up from reference TRBV7-9 and TRBJ1-5): DTGVSQNPRHKITKRGQNVTFRCDPISEHNRLYWYRQTLGQGPEFLTYFQNEAQLEKSRLLSDRFSAERPKGSFSTLEIQRTEQGDSAMYLCASSFSGVSNQPQHFGDGTRLSIL.

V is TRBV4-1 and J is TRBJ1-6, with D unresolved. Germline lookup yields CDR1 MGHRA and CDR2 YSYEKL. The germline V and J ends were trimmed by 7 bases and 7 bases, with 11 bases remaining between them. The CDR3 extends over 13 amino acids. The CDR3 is CASTVAVNSPLHF. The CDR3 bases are TGCGCCAGCACCGTGGCAGTGAATTCACCCCTCCACTTT.

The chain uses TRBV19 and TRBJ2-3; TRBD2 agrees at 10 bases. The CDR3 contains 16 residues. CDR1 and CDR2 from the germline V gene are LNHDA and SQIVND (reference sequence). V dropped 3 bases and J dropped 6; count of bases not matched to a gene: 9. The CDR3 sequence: CASSIASGGSMDTQYF. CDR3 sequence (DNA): TGTGCCAGTAGTATCGCTAGCGGGGGTTCTATGGATACGCAGTATTTT.

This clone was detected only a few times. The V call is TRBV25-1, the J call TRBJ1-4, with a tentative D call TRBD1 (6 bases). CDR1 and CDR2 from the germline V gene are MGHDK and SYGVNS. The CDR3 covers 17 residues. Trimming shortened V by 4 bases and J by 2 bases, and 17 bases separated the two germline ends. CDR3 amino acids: CASSAQDSVRTNEKLFF. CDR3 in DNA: TGTGCCAGCAGTGCACAGGACAGCGTTAGGACTAATGAAAAACTGTTTTTT.

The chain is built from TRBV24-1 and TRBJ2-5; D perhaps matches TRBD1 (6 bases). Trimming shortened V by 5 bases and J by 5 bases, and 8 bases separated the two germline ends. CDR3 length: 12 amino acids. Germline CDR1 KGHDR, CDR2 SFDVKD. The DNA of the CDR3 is TGTGCCACCAGTGCACAGGGTGAGACCCAGTACTTC. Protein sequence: CATSAQGETQYF.

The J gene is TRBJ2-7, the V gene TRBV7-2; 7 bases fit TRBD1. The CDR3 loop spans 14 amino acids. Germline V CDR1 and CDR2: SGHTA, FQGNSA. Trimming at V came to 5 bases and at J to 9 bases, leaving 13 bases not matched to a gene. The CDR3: CASSPTTGNGAQYF. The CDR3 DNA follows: TGTGCCAGCAGCCCTACGACAGGGAATGGCGCGCAGTACTTC.